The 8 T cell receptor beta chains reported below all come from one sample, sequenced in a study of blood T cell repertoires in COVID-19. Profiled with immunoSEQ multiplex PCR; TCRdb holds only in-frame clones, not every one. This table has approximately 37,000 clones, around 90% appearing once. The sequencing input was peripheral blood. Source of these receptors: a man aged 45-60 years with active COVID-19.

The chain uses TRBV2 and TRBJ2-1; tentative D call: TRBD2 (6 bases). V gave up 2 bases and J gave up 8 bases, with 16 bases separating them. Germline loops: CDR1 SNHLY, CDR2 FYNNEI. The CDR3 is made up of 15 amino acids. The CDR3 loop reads CASSERWASEDEQFF. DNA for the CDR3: TGTGCCAGCAGTGAAAGGTGGGCTAGCGAGGATGAGCAGTTCTTC. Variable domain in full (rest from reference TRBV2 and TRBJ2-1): EPEVTQTPSHQVTQMGQEVILRCVPISNHLYFYWYRQILGQKVEFLVSFYNNEISEKSEIFDDQFSVERPDGSNFTLKIRSTKLEDSAMYFCASSERWASEDEQFFGPGTRLTVL.

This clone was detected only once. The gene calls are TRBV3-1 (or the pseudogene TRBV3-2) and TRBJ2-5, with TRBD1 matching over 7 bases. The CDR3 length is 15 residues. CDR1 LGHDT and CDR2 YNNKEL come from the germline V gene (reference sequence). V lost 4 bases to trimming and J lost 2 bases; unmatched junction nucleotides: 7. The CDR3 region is CASSRRQGRQETQYF. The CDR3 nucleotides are TGTGCCAGCAGCCGTAGACAGGGTAGGCAAGAGACCCAGTACTTC.

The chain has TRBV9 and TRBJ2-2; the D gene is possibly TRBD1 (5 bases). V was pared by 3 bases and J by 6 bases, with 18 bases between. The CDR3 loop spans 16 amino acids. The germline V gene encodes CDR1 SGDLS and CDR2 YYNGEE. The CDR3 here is CASSAYFDSLAGELFF. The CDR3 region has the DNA TGTGCCAGCAGCGCCTACTTTGACAGTCTTGCCGGGGAGCTGTTTTTT.

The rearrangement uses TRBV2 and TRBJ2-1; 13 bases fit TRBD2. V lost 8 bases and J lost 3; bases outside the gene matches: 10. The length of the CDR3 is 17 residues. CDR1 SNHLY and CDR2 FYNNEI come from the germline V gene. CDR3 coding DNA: TGTGCCAGCCAACTAGCGGGAGGGGGGACCATCTACAATGAGCAGTTCTTC. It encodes CASQLAGGGTIYNEQFF.

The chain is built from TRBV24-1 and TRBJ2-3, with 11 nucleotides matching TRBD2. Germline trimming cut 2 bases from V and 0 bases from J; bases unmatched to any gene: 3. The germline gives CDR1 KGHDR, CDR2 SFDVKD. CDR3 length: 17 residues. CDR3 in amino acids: CATSDSGLAASTDTQYF. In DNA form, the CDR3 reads TGTGCCACCAGTGATTCGGGACTAGCGGCTAGCACAGATACGCAGTATTTT.

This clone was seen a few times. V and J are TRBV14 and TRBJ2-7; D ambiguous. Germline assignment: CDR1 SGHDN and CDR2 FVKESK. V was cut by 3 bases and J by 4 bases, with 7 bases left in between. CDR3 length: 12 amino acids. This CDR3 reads CASSHYPYEQYF. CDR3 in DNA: TGTGCCAGCAGCCACTACCCATACGAGCAGTACTTC.

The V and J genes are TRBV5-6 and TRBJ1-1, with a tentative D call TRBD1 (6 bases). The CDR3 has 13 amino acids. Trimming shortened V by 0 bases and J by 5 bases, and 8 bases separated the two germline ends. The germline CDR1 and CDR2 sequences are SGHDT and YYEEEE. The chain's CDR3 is CASSLAGQTEAFF. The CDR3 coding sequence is TGTGCCAGCAGCTTGGCGGGACAAACTGAAGCTTTCTTT.

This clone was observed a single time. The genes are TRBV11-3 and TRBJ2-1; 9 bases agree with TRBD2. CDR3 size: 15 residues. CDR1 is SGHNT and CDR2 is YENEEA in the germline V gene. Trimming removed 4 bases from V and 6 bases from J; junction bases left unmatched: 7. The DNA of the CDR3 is TGTGCCAGCAGCTCAGGCGGGAGGGCCGGCAATGAGCAGTTCTTC. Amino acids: CASSSGGRAGNEQFF.